Presented here are 9 T cell receptor beta chains from one specimen sequenced in a study of shared clonotypes between healthy human individuals. Method: immunoSEQ multiplex PCR; TCRdb's copy keeps in-frame clones and lacks some. The table has 650,000 to 700,000 clones, 90% seen once. Sequencing input: memory CD8+ T cells from PBMCs. Subset in this sample: CD45RO+ cells pooled with CCR7-negative TemRA cells. These receptors came from a man aged 18-30 years in good health. Some clones in this sample may be carry-over from other donors' samples.

The V and J genes are TRBV7-9 and TRBJ2-1; D remains ambiguous. V was shortened by 4 bases and J by 7 bases, with 23 bases between the two germline ends. Germline lookup yields CDR1 SEHNR and CDR2 FQNEAQ (reference sequence). The CDR3 runs 17 residues. The CDR3 sequence: CASSSSRVWDSGNEQFF. The CDR3 bases are TGTGCCAGCAGCTCCAGTCGAGTGTGGGATTCCGGAAATGAGCAGTTCTTC.

This chain uses TRBV7-9 with TRBJ2-5, with TRBD2 matching 11 bases. In germline, CDR1 is SEHNR, CDR2 FQNEAQ (reference sequence). The junction had 14 bases not matched to a gene; V was cut back by 7 bases and J by 7 bases. The CDR3 has 16 residues. DNA of the CDR3: TGTGCCAGCATTTCGGCACTAGCGGGAGTTTCCGGGACCCAGTACTTC. Translated, it gives CASISALAGVSGTQYF.

This chain joins TRBV4-2 and TRBJ2-3; 8 bases line up with TRBD2. This CDR3 has 19 residues. Germline CDR1 and CDR2: LGHNA and YNFKEQ. The J segment lost 5 bases and the V segment lost 4 bases, leaving 20 bases of the junction unmatched. CDR3 loop: CASSPILGIGTSDIDTQYF. The CDR3 DNA follows: TGTGCCAGCAGCCCGATTCTTGGAATAGGGACTAGTGATATAGATACGCAGTATTTT.

The chain has TRBV27 and TRBJ1-2; possible D gene TRBD1, 5 bases. Trimming took off 4 bases at V and 2 bases at J, with 17 bases between the two ends. CDR1 is MNHEY and CDR2 is SMNVEV in the germline V gene (reference sequence). CDR3 length: 16 amino acids. The CDR3 reads CASSSISRGQNYGYTF. CDR3 in DNA: TGTGCCAGCAGTTCAATTAGCCGGGGCCAAAACTATGGCTACACCTTC.

J is TRBJ2-1 and V is TRBV7-9, with D possibly matching TRBD2 (5 bases). The germline V gene encodes CDR1 SEHNR and CDR2 FQNEAQ (reference sequence). The CDR3 is made up of 10 amino acids. V shed 5 bases and J shed 10 bases, with 6 bases lying between them. CDR3 loop: CASSPGEQFF. The CDR3 region has the DNA TGTGCCAGCAGCCCGGGGGAGCAGTTCTTC.

The V call is TRBV11-2, the J call TRBJ2-2, with a weak D call TRBD1 (6 bases). The CDR3 is made up of 15 amino acids. The V gene's germline CDR1 is SGHAT and CDR2 FQNNGV. Trimming cost V 1 base and J 2 bases, with 8 bases left between them. The CDR3 sequence is CASSLGTANTGELFF. In DNA, the CDR3 is TGTGCCAGCAGCTTAGGGACAGCTAACACCGGGGAGCTGTTTTTT.

The chain couples TRBV19 to TRBJ2-6, with a weak D call TRBD1 (6 bases). The CDR3 is made up of 18 amino acids. Deletions cut 1 base from V and 5 bases from J, with 18 bases between. The germline V gene has CDR1 LNHDA and CDR2 SQIVND (reference sequence). CDR3: CASSIGQAPGHWANVLTF. CDR3 DNA sequence: TGTGCCAGTAGTATAGGACAGGCCCCAGGTCACTGGGCCAACGTCCTGACTTTC.

The chain recombines TRBV7-6 with TRBJ1-1; D possibly corresponds to TRBD1 (5 bases). Germline CDR1 and CDR2: SGHVS and FNYEAQ. The CDR3 contains 19 residues. V was shortened by 1 base and J by 4 bases, with 25 bases between the two germline ends. CDR3 nucleotide sequence: TGTGCCAGCAGCTTAGACATTCTCCCTTCAGGGTCCTCGGGCACTGAAGCTTTCTTT. Translating it yields CASSLDILPSGSSGTEAFF.

The chain has TRBV9 and TRBJ2-1; 7 bases are shared with TRBD1. Germline V gives CDR1 SGDLS, CDR2 YYNGEE. The CDR3 loop spans 12 amino acids. The ends lost 5 bases at V and 6 bases at J; junction bases unmatched: 2. Here the CDR3 reads CASSDRVNEQFF. CDR3 coding DNA: TGTGCCAGCAGTGACAGGGTCAATGAGCAGTTCTTC.